This T cell receptor (beta chain) was sequenced during a study of cytomegalovirus exposure and HLA in healthy donors. Whole-study results and caveats: It was shown in a later analysis that HLA-associated TCR beta chains were more clonally expanded than other, equally common chains.

CDR1 is SGHTA, CDR2 FQGNSA, per germline. V gave up 5 bases and J gave up 4 bases; unmatched junction bases: 5. The CDR3 is made up of 16 amino acids. Amplification used 60 Vbeta primers and 13 Jbeta primers. Profiled with immunoSEQ multiplex PCR; TCRdb holds only in-frame clones, not every one. In the table there are 85,000 to 130,000 clones, 84% of which are singletons. As regards this clone: What it binds is not known.

The TCR originated in a woman between 18 and 29 years old in good health and CMV-seronegative. Specimen: PBMCs. This chain connects TRBV7-2 to TRBJ2-3; 14 bases align to TRBD2. CDR3 nucleotides: TGTGCCAGCAGCGAGCGACTAGCGGGAGGGGCAGATACGCAGTATTTT. Amino acids: CASSERLAGGADTQYF.